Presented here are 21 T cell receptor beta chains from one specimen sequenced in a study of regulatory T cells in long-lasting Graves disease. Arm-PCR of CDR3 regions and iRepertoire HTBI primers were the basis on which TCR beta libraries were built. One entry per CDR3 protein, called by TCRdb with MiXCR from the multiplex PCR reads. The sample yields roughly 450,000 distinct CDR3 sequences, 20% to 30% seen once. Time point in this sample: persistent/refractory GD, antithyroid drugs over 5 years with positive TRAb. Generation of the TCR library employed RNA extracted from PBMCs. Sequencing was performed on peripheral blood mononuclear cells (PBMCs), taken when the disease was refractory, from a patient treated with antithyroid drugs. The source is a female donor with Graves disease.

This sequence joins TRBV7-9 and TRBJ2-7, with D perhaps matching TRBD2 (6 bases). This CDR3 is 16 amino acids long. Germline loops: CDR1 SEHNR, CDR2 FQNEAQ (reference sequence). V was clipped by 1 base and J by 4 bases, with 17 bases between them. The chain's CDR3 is CASSLGDFTLRYEQYF. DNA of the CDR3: TGTGCCAGCAGCTTAGGGGACTTCACTCTAAGATACGAGCAGTACTTC.

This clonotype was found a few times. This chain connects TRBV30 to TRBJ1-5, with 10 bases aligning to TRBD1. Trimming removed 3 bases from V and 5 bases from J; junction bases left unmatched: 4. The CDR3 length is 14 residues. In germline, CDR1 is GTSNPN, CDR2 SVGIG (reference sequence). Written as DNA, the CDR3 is TGTGCCTGGAGCCGCGGGACAGGGGATCAGCCCCAGCATTTT. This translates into CAWSRGTGDQPQHF.

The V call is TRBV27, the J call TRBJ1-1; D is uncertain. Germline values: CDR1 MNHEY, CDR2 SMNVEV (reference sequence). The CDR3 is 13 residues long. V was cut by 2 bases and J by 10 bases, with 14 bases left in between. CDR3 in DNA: TGTGCCAGCAGTTTAGAATCGACCGGGAGAGCTTTCTTT. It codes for CASSLESTGRAFF.

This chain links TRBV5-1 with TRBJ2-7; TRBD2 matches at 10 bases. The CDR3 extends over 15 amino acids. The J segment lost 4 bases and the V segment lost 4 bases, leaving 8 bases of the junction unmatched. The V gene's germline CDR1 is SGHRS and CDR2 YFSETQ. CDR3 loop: CASSDEEREGYEQYF. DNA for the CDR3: TGCGCCAGCAGCGACGAAGAGCGGGAGGGGTACGAGCAGTACTTC.

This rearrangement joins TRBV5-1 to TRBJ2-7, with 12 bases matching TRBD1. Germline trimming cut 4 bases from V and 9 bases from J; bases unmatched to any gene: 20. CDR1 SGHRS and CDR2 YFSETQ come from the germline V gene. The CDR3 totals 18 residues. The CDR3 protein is CASSPEPPGQGARIGQYF. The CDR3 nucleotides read TGCGCCAGCAGCCCTGAACCTCCGGGACAGGGGGCAAGAATCGGGCAGTACTTC.

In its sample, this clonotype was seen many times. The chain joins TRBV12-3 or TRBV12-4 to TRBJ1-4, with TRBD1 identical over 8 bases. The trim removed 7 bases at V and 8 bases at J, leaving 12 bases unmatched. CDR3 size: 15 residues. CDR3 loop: CASNKQGAGGEKLFF. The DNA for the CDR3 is TGTGCCAGCAACAAGCAGGGGGCCGGAGGGGAAAAACTGTTTTTT.

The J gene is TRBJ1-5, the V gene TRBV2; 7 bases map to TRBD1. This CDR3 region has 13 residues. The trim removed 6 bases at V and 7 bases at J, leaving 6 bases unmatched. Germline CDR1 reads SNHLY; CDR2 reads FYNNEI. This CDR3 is CASRGDRAQPQHF. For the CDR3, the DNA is TGTGCCAGCAGAGGTGACAGGGCCCAGCCCCAGCATTTT.

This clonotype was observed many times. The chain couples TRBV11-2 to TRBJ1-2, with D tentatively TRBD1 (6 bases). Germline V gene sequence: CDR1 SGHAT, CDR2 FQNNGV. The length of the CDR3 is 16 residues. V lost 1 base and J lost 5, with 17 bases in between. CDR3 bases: TGTGCCAGCAGCTTAGGACCTTTGGACAGTGGATATGGCTACACCTTC. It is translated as CASSLGPLDSGYGYTF.

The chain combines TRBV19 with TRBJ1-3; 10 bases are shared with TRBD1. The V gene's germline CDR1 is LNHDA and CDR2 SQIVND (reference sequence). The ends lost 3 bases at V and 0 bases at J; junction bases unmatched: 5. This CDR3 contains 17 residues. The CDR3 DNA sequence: TGTGCCAGTAGTATGGGGACAGGGGCGAGCTCTGGAAACACCATATATTTT. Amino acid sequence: CASSMGTGASSGNTIYF.

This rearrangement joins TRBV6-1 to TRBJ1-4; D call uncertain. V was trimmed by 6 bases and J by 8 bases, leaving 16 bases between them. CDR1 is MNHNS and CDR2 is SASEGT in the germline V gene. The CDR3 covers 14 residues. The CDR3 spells CASRGLGGGEKLFF. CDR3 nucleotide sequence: TGTGCCAGCAGAGGATTGGGTGGTGGGGAAAAACTGTTTTTT.

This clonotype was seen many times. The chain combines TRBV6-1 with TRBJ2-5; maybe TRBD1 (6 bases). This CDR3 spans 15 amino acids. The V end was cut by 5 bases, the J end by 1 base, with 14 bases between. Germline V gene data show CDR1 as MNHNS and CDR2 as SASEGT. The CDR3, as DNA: TGTGCCAGCAGTCTGACAGGTCCCCGCCAAGAGACCCAGTACTTC. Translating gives CASSLTGPRQETQYF.

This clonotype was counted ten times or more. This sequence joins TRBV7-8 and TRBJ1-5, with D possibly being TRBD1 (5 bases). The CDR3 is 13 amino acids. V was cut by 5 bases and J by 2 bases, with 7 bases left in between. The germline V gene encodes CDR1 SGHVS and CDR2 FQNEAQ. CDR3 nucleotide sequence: TGTGCCAGCAGCAGGGGAGGCAATCAGCCCCAGCATTTT. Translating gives CASSRGGNQPQHF.

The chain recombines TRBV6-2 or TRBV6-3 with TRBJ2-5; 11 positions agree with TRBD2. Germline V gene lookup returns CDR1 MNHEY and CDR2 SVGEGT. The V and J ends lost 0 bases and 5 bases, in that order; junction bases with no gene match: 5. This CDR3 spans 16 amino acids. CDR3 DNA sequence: TGTGCCAGCAGTTACTCGACTAGCGGGAATGGCGAGACCCAGTACTTC. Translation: CASSYSTSGNGETQYF.

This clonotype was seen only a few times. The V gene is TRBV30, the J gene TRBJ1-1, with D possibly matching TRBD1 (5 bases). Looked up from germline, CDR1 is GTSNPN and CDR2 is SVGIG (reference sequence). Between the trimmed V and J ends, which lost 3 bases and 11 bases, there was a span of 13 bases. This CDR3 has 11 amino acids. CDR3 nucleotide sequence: TGTGCCTGGAGAAAGGGGTTAGGTGCTTTCTTT. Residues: CAWRKGLGAFF.

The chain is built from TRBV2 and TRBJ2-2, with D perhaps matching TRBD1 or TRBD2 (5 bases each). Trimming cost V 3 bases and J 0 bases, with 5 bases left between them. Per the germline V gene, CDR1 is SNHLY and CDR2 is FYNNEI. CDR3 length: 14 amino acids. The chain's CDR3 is CASSEGANTGELFF. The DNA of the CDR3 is TGTGCCAGCAGTGAGGGGGCGAACACCGGGGAGCTGTTTTTT.

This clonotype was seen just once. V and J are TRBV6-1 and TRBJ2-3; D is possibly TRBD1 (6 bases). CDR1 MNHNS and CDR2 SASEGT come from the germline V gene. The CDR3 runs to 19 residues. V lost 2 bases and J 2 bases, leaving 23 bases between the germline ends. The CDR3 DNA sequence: TGTGCCAGCAGTGAACCCCTTCAACACCGGGACACACCCACAGATACGCAGTATTTT. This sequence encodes CASSEPLQHRDTPTDTQYF.

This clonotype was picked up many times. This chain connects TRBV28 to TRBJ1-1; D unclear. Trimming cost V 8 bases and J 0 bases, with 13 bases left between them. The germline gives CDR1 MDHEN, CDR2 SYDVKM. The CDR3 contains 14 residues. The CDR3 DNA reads TGTGCCAGCGGCAAAGGGAGCATGAACACTGAAGCTTTCTTT. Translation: CASGKGSMNTEAFF.

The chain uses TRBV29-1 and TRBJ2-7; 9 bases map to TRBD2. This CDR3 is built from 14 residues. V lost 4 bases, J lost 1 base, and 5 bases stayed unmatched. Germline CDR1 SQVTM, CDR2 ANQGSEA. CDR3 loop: CSVAREGLSYEQYF. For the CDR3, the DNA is TGCAGCGTTGCGCGGGAGGGCCTTTCCTACGAGCAGTACTTC.

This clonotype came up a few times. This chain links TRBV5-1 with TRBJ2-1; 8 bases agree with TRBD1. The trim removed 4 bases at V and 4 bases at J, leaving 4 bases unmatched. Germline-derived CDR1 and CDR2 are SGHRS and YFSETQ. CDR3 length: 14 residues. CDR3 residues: CASSRGQGYNEQFF. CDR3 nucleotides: TGCGCCAGCAGCCGCGGACAGGGTTACAATGAGCAGTTCTTC.

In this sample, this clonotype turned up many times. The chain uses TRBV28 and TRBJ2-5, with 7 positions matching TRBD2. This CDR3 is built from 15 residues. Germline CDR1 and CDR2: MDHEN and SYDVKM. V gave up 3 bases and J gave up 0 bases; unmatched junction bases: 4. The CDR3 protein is CASSFAGVYQETQYF. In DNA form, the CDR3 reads TGTGCCAGCAGTTTCGCGGGGGTGTACCAAGAGACCCAGTACTTC.

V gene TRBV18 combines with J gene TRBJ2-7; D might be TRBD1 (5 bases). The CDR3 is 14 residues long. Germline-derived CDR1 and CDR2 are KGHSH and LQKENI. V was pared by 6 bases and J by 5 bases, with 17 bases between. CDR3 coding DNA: TGTGCCAGCTCCACAGTCGCAGGGAACAACGAGCAGTACTTC. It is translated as CASSTVAGNNEQYF.